These 4 T cell receptor beta chains came from one sample sequenced in a study of cytomegalovirus exposure and HLA in healthy donors. The data were produced by immunoSEQ multiplex PCR, yet TCRdb's version contains in-frame clones alone and is incomplete. This sample carries about 200,000 clones, approximately 87% of them seen once, and the ten largest clones take roughly 5.5%. The source material was PBMCs. The receptors originated from a woman aged 18-30 years in good health and CMV-seronegative.

This chain joins TRBV29-1 and TRBJ1-2, with D perhaps TRBD1 (5 bases). CDR3 size: 15 residues. Germline V gene lookup returns CDR1 SQVTM and CDR2 ANQGSEA. The V and J ends lost 0 bases and 5 bases respectively, with 16 bases between them. The CDR3 DNA reads TGCAGCGTTGAAGATTTAGGGGCGCTGGGGTATGGCTACACCTTC. Its translation: CSVEDLGALGYGYTF.

This clone was observed a handful of times. The J gene is TRBJ2-5, the V gene TRBV30; either TRBD1 or TRBD2 may fit D (5 bases each). CDR3 size: 13 residues. V shed 2 bases and J shed 7 bases, with 14 bases lying between them. In germline, CDR1 is GTSNPN, CDR2 SVGIG (reference sequence). The chain's CDR3 is CAWSRPLRGTQYF. DNA for the CDR3: TGTGCCTGGAGTCGCCCTTTGAGGGGGACCCAGTACTTC.

A single count supports this clone. The chain employs TRBV7-3 and TRBJ2-1; D unresolved. Looked up from germline, CDR1 is SGHTA and CDR2 is FQGTGA. The CDR3 consists of 14 residues. V shed 0 bases and J shed 5 bases, with 8 bases lying between them. This chain's CDR3 is CASSLTWPNNEQFF. CDR3 nucleotides: TGTGCCAGCAGCTTAACATGGCCCAACAATGAGCAGTTCTTC.

This clone was counted once. CDR3 DNA sequence: TGTGCCTGGAGAAGGGGTTCCTACGAGCAGTACTTC. This gives the protein CAWRRGSYEQYF. The rearrangement links TRBV30 to TRBJ2-7; possibly TRBD1 for D (5 bases). V dropped 3 bases and J dropped 1 base, with 7 bases sitting between them. Germline assignment: CDR1 GTSNPN and CDR2 SVGIG (reference sequence). The CDR3 sequence is 12 residues long. The whole variable domain, remainder taken from reference TRBV30 and TRBJ2-7, is SQTIHQWPATLVQPVGSPLSLECTVEGTSNPNLYWYRQAAGRGLQLLFYSVGIGQISSEVPQNLSASRPQDRQFILSSKKLLLSDSGFYLCAWRRGSYEQYFGPGTRLTVT.